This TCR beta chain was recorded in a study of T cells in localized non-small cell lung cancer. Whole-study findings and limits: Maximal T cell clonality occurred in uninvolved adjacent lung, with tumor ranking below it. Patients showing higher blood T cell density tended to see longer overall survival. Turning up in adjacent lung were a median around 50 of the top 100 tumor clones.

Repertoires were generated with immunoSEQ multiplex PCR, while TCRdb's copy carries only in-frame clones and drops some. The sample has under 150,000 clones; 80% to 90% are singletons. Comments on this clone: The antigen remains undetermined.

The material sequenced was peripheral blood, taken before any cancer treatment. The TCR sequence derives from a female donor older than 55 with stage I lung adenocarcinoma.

For the CDR3, the DNA is TGTGCCAGCAGCAAGACTAGCGCAAGCACAGATACGCAGTATTTT. Translating it yields CASSKTSASTDTQYF. The J gene is TRBJ2-3, the V gene TRBV5-4; 8 nucleotides align to TRBD2. The germline gives CDR1 SGHNT, CDR2 YYREEE (reference sequence). This CDR3 comprises 15 residues. J lost 0 bases, V lost 4 bases, and 4 bases had no gene match.